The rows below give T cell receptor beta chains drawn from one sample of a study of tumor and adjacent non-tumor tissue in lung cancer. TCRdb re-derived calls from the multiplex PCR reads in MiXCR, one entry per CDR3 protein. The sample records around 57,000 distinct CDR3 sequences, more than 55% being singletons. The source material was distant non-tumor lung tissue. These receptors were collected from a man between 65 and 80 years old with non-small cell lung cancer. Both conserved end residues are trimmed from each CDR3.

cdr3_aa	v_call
ASSGQGAYGYT	TRBV10-2
ASNAGDSSGANVPT	TRBV6-1
ASSETQEQFYEQY	TRBV4-1
ATGQEDYGYT	TRBV28
ASRTTGGGALNEQF	TRBV28
SACTYGLMDEQF	TRBV20-1
ASSYVGGAQY	TRBV5-6
SARVGWGNHSQH	TRBV20-1
ASSLDGSLLAKNIRY	TRBV11-2
ASSLQGTLFAGKLF	TRBV11-2
AISYVALGNNEQF	TRBV6-5
ASSLTGRGRQY	TRBV11-2
AYKEGPNNQPQH	TRBV6-5
ASSRDGCPYNEQF	TRBV6-5
ASSQDWWSSAQETQY	TRBV4-1